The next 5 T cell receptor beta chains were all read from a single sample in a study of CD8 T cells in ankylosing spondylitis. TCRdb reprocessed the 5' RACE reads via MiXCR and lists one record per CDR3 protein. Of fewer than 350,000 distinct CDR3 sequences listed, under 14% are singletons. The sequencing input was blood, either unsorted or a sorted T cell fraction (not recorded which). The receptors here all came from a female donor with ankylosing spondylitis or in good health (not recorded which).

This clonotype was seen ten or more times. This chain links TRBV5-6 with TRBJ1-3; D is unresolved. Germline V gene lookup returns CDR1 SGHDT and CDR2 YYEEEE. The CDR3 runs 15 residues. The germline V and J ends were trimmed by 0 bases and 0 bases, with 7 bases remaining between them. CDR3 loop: CASSLGRYSGNTIYF. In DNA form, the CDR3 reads TGTGCCAGCAGCTTGGGTCGGTACTCTGGAAACACCATATATTTT.

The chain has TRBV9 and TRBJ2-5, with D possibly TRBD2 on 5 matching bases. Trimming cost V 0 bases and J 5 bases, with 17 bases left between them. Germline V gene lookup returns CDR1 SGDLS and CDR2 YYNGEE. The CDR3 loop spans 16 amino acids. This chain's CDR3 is CASSVGPEDSGETQYF. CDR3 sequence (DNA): TGTGCCAGCAGCGTAGGGCCGGAGGATTCCGGGGAGACCCAGTACTTC.

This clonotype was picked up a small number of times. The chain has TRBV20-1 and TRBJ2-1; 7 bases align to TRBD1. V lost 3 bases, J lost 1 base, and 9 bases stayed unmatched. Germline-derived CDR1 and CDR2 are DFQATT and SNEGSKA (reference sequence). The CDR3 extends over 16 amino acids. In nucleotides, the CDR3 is TGCAGTGCTAGCTATTGGACAGGCGGATCCTACAATGAGCAGTTCTTC. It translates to CSASYWTGGSYNEQFF.

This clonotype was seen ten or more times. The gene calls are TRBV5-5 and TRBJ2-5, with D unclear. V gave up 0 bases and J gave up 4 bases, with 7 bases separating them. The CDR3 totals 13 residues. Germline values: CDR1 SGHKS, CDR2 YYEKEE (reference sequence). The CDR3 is CASSLGQSETQYF. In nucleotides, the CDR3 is TGTGCCAGCAGCTTGGGACAATCAGAGACCCAGTACTTC. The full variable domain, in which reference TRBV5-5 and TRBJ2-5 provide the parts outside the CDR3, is DAGVTQSPTHLIKTRGQQVTLRCSPISGHKSVSWYQQVLGQGPQFIFQYYEKEERGRGNFPDRFSARQFPNYSSELNVNALLLGDSALYLCASSLGQSETQYFGPGTRLLVL.

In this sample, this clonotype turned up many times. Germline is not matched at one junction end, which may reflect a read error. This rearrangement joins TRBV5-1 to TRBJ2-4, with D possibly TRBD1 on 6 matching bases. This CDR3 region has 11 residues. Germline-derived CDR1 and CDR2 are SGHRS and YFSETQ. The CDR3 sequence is CASSWTGTLHF. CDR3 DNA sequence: TGCGCCAGCAGCTGGACCGGGACATTACACTTC. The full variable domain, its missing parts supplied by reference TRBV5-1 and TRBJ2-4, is KAGVTQTPRYLIKTRGQQVTLSCSPISGHRSVSWYQQTPGQGLQFLFEYFSETQRNKGNFPGRFSGRQFSNSRSEMNVSTLELGDSALYLCASSWTGTLHFGAGTRLSVL.